Presented here are 31 T cell receptor beta chains from one specimen sequenced in a study of cytomegalovirus exposure and HLA in healthy donors. The primer mix had 60 Vbeta and 13 Jbeta primers. Only in-frame clones appear in the TCRdb table, and some are missing; sequencing was by immunoSEQ multiplex PCR. The table lists 100,000 or so clones, under 80% of them singletons. Source material: PBMCs. All receptors come from a young man in good health and CMV-seropositive.

The rearrangement links TRBV28 to TRBJ1-3, with D perhaps TRBD1 (5 bases). Trimming cost V 5 bases and J 0 bases, with 11 bases left between them. This CDR3 comprises 15 residues. Germline-derived CDR1 and CDR2 are MDHEN and SYDVKM. CDR3 residues: CASSPGHSSGNTIYF. The CDR3 DNA reads as TGTGCCAGCAGTCCCGGACACTCCTCTGGAAACACCATATATTTT.

The chain is built from TRBV25-1 and TRBJ2-2; no firm D call. This CDR3 is 17 amino acids long. Germline V gene lookup returns CDR1 MGHDK and CDR2 SYGVNS. V was cut by 1 base and J by 4 bases, with 16 bases left in between. The CDR3 DNA reads TGTGCCAGCAGTGAATTCCCCCTCGGGTCGCGCACCGGGGAGCTGTTTTTT. This translates into CASSEFPLGSRTGELFF.

Only one count was recorded for this clone. The V call is TRBV19, the J call TRBJ2-7; TRBD1 is a possible D gene (5 bases). The germline gives CDR1 LNHDA, CDR2 SQIVND (reference sequence). The ends were cut back, 6 bases at V and 6 bases at J, with 12 bases in the middle. The CDR3 extends over 12 amino acids. The CDR3 here is CASSGEGAEQYF. The CDR3 coding sequence is TGTGCCAGTAGCGGAGAAGGGGCCGAGCAGTACTTC.

The V and J genes are TRBV30 and TRBJ2-7; TRBD1 might be the D (6 bases). Germline CDR1 is GTSNPN and CDR2 is SVGIG (reference sequence). Deletions cut 3 bases from V and 0 bases from J, with 9 bases between. The CDR3 totals 13 residues. In DNA, the CDR3 is TGTGCCTGGAGGGGGACATTCTCCTACGAGCAGTACTTC. This codes for CAWRGTFSYEQYF.

This clone was seen a few times. The V call is TRBV19, the J call TRBJ2-6; D call uncertain. The CDR3 extends over 15 amino acids. Germline V gene lookup returns CDR1 LNHDA and CDR2 SQIVND (reference sequence). Trimming removed 4 bases from V and 2 bases from J, with 9 bases in between. The CDR3 reads CASSSPGAGANVLTF. For the CDR3, the DNA is TGTGCCAGTAGTAGCCCGGGTGCTGGGGCCAACGTCCTGACTTTC. The whole variable domain, filled in from reference TRBV19 and TRBJ2-6, reads DGGITQSPKYLFRKEGQNVTLSCEQNLNHDAMYWYRQDPGQGLRLIYYSQIVNDFQKGDIAEGYSVSREKKESFPLTVTSAQKNPTAFYLCASSSPGAGANVLTFGAGSRLTVL.

The rearrangement links TRBV4-3 to TRBJ2-7, with D tentatively TRBD1 (6 bases). V lost 4 bases to trimming and J lost 4 bases, with 11 bases between them. Germline CDR1 reads LGHNA; CDR2 reads YSLEER. The CDR3 loop spans 13 amino acids. The CDR3 DNA reads TGCGCCAGCAGCCGAATACAGGGTTACGAGCAGTACTTC. It encodes CASSRIQGYEQYF.

Concerning this clone itself: Its ends do not fully match the called genes, so a read error is possible. V and J are TRBV6-1 and TRBJ2-1, with 8 bases aligning to TRBD2. Per germline, CDR1 MNHNS and CDR2 SASEGT. This CDR3 region has 15 residues. CDR3 in DNA: TGTGCCAGCGGTGAAGGTGGCGGCAGCGGGGGATTACAGTTCTTC. Translation: CASGEGGGSGGLQFF.

This chain joins TRBV27 and TRBJ2-1, with D tentatively TRBD1 (6 bases). Germline CDR1 reads MNHEY; CDR2 reads SMNVEV (reference sequence). The CDR3 spans 15 residues. Trimming left V 5 bases short and J 2 bases short, with 13 bases between. The CDR3: CASSLNRDPYNEQFF. The CDR3 nucleotides read TGTGCCAGCAGTCTAAACAGGGATCCCTACAATGAGCAGTTCTTC.

The chain couples TRBV4-1 to TRBJ1-1; a possible D gene is TRBD1 (6 bases). Deletions cut 0 bases from V and 0 bases from J, with 14 bases between. From germline, CDR1 is MGHRA and CDR2 YSYEKL. The CDR3 runs to 17 residues. The CDR3: CASSQDGGFGVNTEAFF. CDR3 nucleotides: TGCGCCAGCAGCCAAGATGGGGGCTTTGGCGTGAACACTGAAGCTTTCTTT.

The rearrangement links TRBV19 to TRBJ1-6; D gene ambiguous. Trimming stripped 1 base from V and 2 bases from J, with 9 bases between. Germline V gene sequence: CDR1 LNHDA, CDR2 SQIVND (reference sequence). The CDR3 loop spans 16 amino acids. Here the CDR3 reads CASSIAQAAYNSPLHF. CDR3 nucleotide sequence: TGTGCCAGTAGTATAGCCCAGGCAGCCTATAATTCACCCCTCCACTTT.

The chain combines TRBV30 with TRBJ1-3, with TRBD1 matching over 8 bases. Per the germline V gene, CDR1 is GTSNPN and CDR2 is SVGIG (reference sequence). This CDR3 is 14 amino acids long. V was pared by 2 bases and J by 0 bases, with 0 bases of the junction left unmatched. CDR3 amino acids: CAWSQGASGNTIYF. In DNA form, the CDR3 reads TGTGCCTGGAGTCAGGGGGCCTCTGGAAACACCATATATTTT.

This clone was detected once. The rearrangement links TRBV15 to TRBJ2-2, with 7 bases identical to TRBD2. J was trimmed by 2 bases and V by 0 bases; bases with no gene match: 6. The CDR3 runs 17 residues. The germline V gene has CDR1 LNHNV and CDR2 YYDKDF (reference sequence). CDR3 sequence (DNA): TGTGCCACCAGCAGAGATCTAGCGGAGGTAAACACCGGGGAGCTGTTTTTT. Amino acid sequence: CATSRDLAEVNTGELFF.

In this sample, this clone turned up once. This rearrangement joins TRBV20-1 to TRBJ2-5; no firm D call. Germline CDR1 reads DFQATT; CDR2 reads SNEGSKA (reference sequence). This CDR3 is 10 amino acids long. Trimming took off 3 bases at V and 5 bases at J, with 4 bases between the two ends. In nucleotides, the CDR3 is TGCAGTGCTAGGGGCGAGACCCAGTACTTC. It specifies CSARGETQYF.

V is TRBV6-5 and J is TRBJ2-3, with 13 bases lining up with TRBD2. J lost 8 bases, V lost 6 bases, and 8 bases had no gene match. Germline CDR1 reads MNHEY; CDR2 reads SVGAGI. The CDR3 is 15 amino acids. In nucleotides, the CDR3 is TGTGCCAGCAGCCAACTAGCGGGGGGGCGAGTTACGCAGTATTTT. Its protein is CASSQLAGGRVTQYF.

The V and J genes are TRBV5-1 and TRBJ2-5, with 8 bases lining up with TRBD1. This CDR3 is 17 amino acids long. The V gene's germline CDR1 is SGHRS and CDR2 YFSETQ. V gave up 4 bases and J gave up 0 bases; unmatched junction bases: 11. The CDR3 loop is CASSRGTRQGYQETQYF. The CDR3 bases are TGCGCCAGCAGCCGAGGTACTAGACAGGGGTACCAAGAGACCCAGTACTTC.

The rearrangement links TRBV2 to TRBJ1-2, with 8 bases aligning to TRBD1. With V trimmed by 6 bases and J by 4 bases, 7 bases remained unmatched. Germline CDR1 is SNHLY and CDR2 is FYNNEI. The CDR3 is 14 amino acids. CDR3 bases: TGTGCCAGCAGATCCGGGACAGGAGTCTATGGCTACACCTTC. Protein sequence: CASRSGTGVYGYTF. The full variable domain, in which reference TRBV2 and TRBJ1-2 provide the parts outside the CDR3, is EPEVTQTPSHQVTQMGQEVILRCVPISNHLYFYWYRQILGQKVEFLVSFYNNEISEKSEIFDDQFSVERPDGSNFTLKIRSTKLEDSAMYFCASRSGTGVYGYTFGSGTRLTVV.

V and J are TRBV25-1 and TRBJ1-1; 8 nucleotides align to TRBD1. CDR1 is MGHDK and CDR2 is SYGVNS in the germline V gene. Unmatched junction bases numbered 5, after V lost 9 bases and J lost 2 bases. The CDR3 contains 13 residues. The CDR3 sequence is CASQGASNTEAFF. CDR3 sequence (DNA): TGTGCCAGTCAGGGGGCTTCAAACACTGAAGCTTTCTTT.

V gene TRBV2 combines with J gene TRBJ2-1; D possibly corresponds to TRBD1 (6 bases). Germline V gives CDR1 SNHLY, CDR2 FYNNEI. The CDR3 runs 15 residues. The V gene lost 4 bases and the J gene lost 0 bases, with 10 bases spanning the gap. CDR3 coding DNA: TGTGCCAGCAGTGGGACAGCTAGCTCCTACAATGAGCAGTTCTTC. Translation gives CASSGTASSYNEQFF.

V gene TRBV14 combines with J gene TRBJ1-1; 11 nucleotides align to TRBD1. J lost 0 bases, V lost 4 bases, and 13 bases had no gene match. This CDR3 contains 19 residues. Per germline, CDR1 SGHDN and CDR2 FVKESK. The CDR3 nucleotides read TGTGCCAGCAGCCTCCAGGACAGGGGGCGTAGAGGAATGAACACTGAAGCTTTCTTT. The encoded protein is CASSLQDRGRRGMNTEAFF.

The V and J genes are TRBV5-6 and TRBJ2-7, with TRBD2 identical over 8 bases. The germline V gene has CDR1 SGHDT and CDR2 YYEEEE. The CDR3 totals 12 residues. V shed 5 bases, J shed 6 bases, and the junction held 4 bases outside the gene matches. As DNA, the CDR3 is TGTGCCAGCAGACTGGCGGGAGGCGAGCAGTACTTC. Its translation is CASRLAGGEQYF. Full variable domain (outside the CDR3, taken from reference TRBV5-6 and TRBJ2-7): DAGVTQSPTHLIKTRGQQVTLRCSPKSGHDTVSWYQQALGQGPQFIFQYYEEEERQRGNFPDRFSGHQFPNYSSELNVNALLLGDSALYLCASRLAGGEQYFGPGTRLTVT.

The chain recombines TRBV28 with TRBJ1-3, with D maybe TRBD1 (6 bases). The germline gives CDR1 MDHEN, CDR2 SYDVKM. The CDR3 loop spans 14 amino acids. The V end lost 4 bases, the J end lost 3 bases, and 10 bases lay between the germline ends. The CDR3 spells CASSSAGDGNTIYF. The CDR3 nucleotides are TGTGCCAGCAGTTCGGCAGGGGATGGAAACACCATATATTTT.

The chain combines TRBV13 with TRBJ2-7; 9 bases are shared with TRBD1. Germline lookup yields CDR1 PRHDT and CDR2 FYEKMQ (reference sequence). The CDR3 contains 18 residues. Trimming removed 0 bases from V and 2 bases from J; junction bases left unmatched: 11. The CDR3 here is CASSLGTGGSHVAYEQYF. DNA of the CDR3: TGTGCCAGCAGCTTAGGGACAGGGGGATCTCACGTGGCCTACGAGCAGTACTTC.

V and J are TRBV5-1 and TRBJ1-3; D possibly corresponds to TRBD1 (5 bases). Trimming cost V 7 bases and J 4 bases, with 9 bases left between them. Germline loops: CDR1 SGHRS, CDR2 YFSETQ. This CDR3 region has 12 residues. The CDR3 loop is CASGADGNTIYF. The CDR3 nucleotides are TGCGCCAGCGGGGCTGACGGAAACACCATATATTTT.

The chain employs TRBV2 and TRBJ1-5, with a weak D call TRBD1 (5 bases). From germline, CDR1 is SNHLY and CDR2 FYNNEI. Trimming shortened V by 6 bases and J by 1 base, and 13 bases separated the two germline ends. The CDR3 contains 15 residues. CDR3 loop: CASRFGGISNQPQHF. The CDR3 DNA follows: TGTGCCAGCAGGTTCGGGGGAATCAGCAATCAGCCCCAGCATTTT.

The chain couples TRBV13 to TRBJ2-2, with a tentative D call TRBD1 (6 bases). In germline, CDR1 is PRHDT, CDR2 FYEKMQ (reference sequence). This CDR3 is built from 14 residues. V was pared by 6 bases and J by 6 bases, with 14 bases between. In DNA form, the CDR3 reads TGTGCCAGCAGGCCTACAGGGTTATCCGGGGAGCTGTTTTTT. Residues: CASRPTGLSGELFF.

The chain combines TRBV7-3 with TRBJ2-3, with a possible D match to TRBD2 (6 bases). This CDR3 has 16 residues. V lost 5 bases and J lost 4, with 19 bases in between. The germline V gene encodes CDR1 SGHTA and CDR2 FQGTGA. CDR3 protein: CASSARLTRYSDTQYF. CDR3 sequence (DNA): TGTGCCAGCAGCGCCCGTTTGACTAGATACTCAGATACGCAGTATTTT.

This chain connects TRBV5-4 to TRBJ2-2; 8 bases are a match to TRBD1. Trimming cost V 4 bases and J 0 bases; bases outside gene matches: 8. There are 17 residues in the CDR3. Germline assignment: CDR1 SGHNT and CDR2 YYREEE (reference sequence). CDR3 sequence: CASSRGTGAPNTGELFF. CDR3 coding DNA: TGTGCCAGCAGCCGTGGGACAGGCGCTCCGAACACCGGGGAGCTGTTTTTT.

This chain connects TRBV5-4 to TRBJ2-7, with TRBD1 matching over 11 bases. The CDR3 has 15 amino acids. In germline, CDR1 is SGHNT, CDR2 YYREEE (reference sequence). The J segment lost 2 bases and the V segment lost 4 bases, leaving 5 bases of the junction unmatched. In DNA form, the CDR3 reads TGTGCCAGCAGCCACCCGGGACAGGGGGCCTACGAGCAGTACTTC. This codes for CASSHPGQGAYEQYF.

This clone showed up just a few times. The chain combines TRBV9 with TRBJ1-1; D uncertain. Germline lookup yields CDR1 SGDLS and CDR2 YYNGEE. The CDR3 loop spans 12 amino acids. The V and J ends lost 4 bases and 3 bases respectively, with 7 bases between them. Here the CDR3 reads CASSSQYTEAFF. CDR3 in DNA: TGTGCCAGCAGCTCACAGTACACTGAAGCTTTCTTT.

Written as DNA, the CDR3 is TGCGCCAGCAGCCAGGCTAGCGGGACCTACACCGGGGAGCTGTTTTTT. It codes for CASSQASGTYTGELFF. The chain employs TRBV5-1 and TRBJ2-2; 9 bases are shared with TRBD2. The CDR3 sequence is 16 residues long. V gave up 4 bases and J gave up 3 bases; unmatched junction bases: 7. Looked up from germline, CDR1 is SGHRS and CDR2 is YFSETQ. The full variable domain, its missing parts supplied by reference TRBV5-1 and TRBJ2-2, is KAGVTQTPRYLIKTRGQQVTLSCSPISGHRSVSWYQQTPGQGLQFLFEYFSETQRNKGNFPGRFSGRQFSNSRSEMNVSTLELGDSALYLCASSQASGTYTGELFFGEGSRLTVL.

The CDR3, as DNA: TGTGCCAGCAGCCAAGGGACAGGGGAAGATCAGCCCCAGCATTTT. As protein: CASSQGTGEDQPQHF. The chain combines TRBV4-2 with TRBJ1-5; 9 bases line up with TRBD1. CDR3 length: 15 residues. Germline CDR1 and CDR2: LGHNA and YNFKEQ. Losses at the gene ends were 1 base for V and 5 bases for J; bases not matched to a gene: 3.